This T cell receptor (beta chain) was captured by sequencing in a study of blood T cell repertoires in COVID-19. About the study: Acute and convalescent COVID-19 specimens originated in the United States, Italy and Spain.

Germline CDR1 and CDR2: SGHNT and YYREEE (reference sequence). This CDR3 has 14 residues. The junction had 8 bases not matched to a gene; V was cut back by 5 bases and J by 8 bases. This clone has only a few counts. As processed by the authors: The authors estimated nucleated cell counts from reference gene primer amplification. Repertoires were generated with immunoSEQ multiplex PCR, while TCRdb's copy carries only in-frame clones and drops some. V and J calls plus clone size are reproduced from that table; the DNA served to infer D and trimming. The sample includes nearly 25,000 clones, approximately 75% of them seen just once.

The chain employs TRBV5-4 and TRBJ1-2; 11 positions match TRBD1. Sequenced material: peripheral blood. The sequence was collected from a man between 50 and 59 years old with COVID-19, enrolled during active disease. CDR3 sequence reads: CASRSFGTGGGYTF. CDR3 DNA sequence: TGTGCCAGCAGATCGTTCGGGACAGGGGGAGGCTACACCTTC.